The clone carrying this TCR beta chain has only a few counts. The antigen is undetermined. The data stem from a study of blood T cells in healthy people across ages. Study details: When template switching was applied, about one barcoded beta molecule was captured per two T cells. Points from the study as a whole: Long-lived donors exceeded aged donors in naive CD4+ cells and diversity.

Primed by a sample-barcoded 5' primer and a J-beta primer mix, a second PCR proceeded for roughly 6 to 12 cycles. TCRdb recomputed calls from the 5' RACE reads with MiXCR, one row per CDR3 protein. The sample holds around 1,500,000 distinct CDR3 sequences; 35% to 45% are singletons and the top ten take under 8%. The V gene's germline CDR1 is LNHDA and CDR2 SQIVND (reference sequence). V was cut by 5 bases and J by 4 bases, with 18 bases left in between. There are 16 residues in the CDR3. The chain links TRBV19 to TRBJ2-1; D assignment may be TRBD1 or TRBD2 (5 bases each). The clonotype was recovered from a woman in her late teens or twenties in good health. What was sequenced was blood. The CDR3 sequence is CASSPRGGGAYNEQFF. CDR3 coding DNA: TGTGCCAGTAGTCCAAGGGGCGGAGGCGCGTACAATGAGCAGTTCTTC. The variable domain in full, completed from reference TRBV19 and TRBJ2-1, reads DGGITQSPKYLFRKEGQNVTLSCEQNLNHDAMYWYRQDPGQGLRLIYYSQIVNDFQKGDIAEGYSVSREKKESFPLTVTSAQKNPTAFYLCASSPRGGGAYNEQFFGPGTRLTVL.